This T cell receptor (beta chain) is drawn from a study of shared clonotypes between healthy human individuals. Deep was the level at which the assay was run. Method: immunoSEQ multiplex PCR; TCRdb's copy keeps in-frame clones and lacks some. The sample has 2 million to 2.5 million clones; over 85% are singletons. Germline lookup yields CDR1 SGHTA and CDR2 FQGNSA. CDR3 length: 14 amino acids. The V end lost 2 bases, the J end lost 0 bases, and 8 bases lay between the germline ends. This TCR came from a man aged 18 to 29 in good health. Some clones in this sample may be carry-over from other donors' samples. The sequenced material came from naive CD4+ T cells from PBMCs. Specified subset: CD45RA+ positively selected. V and J are TRBV7-2 and TRBJ2-7, with D unresolved. CDR3 sequence reads: CASSLTPSSYEQYF. The CDR3 nucleotides are TGTGCCAGCAGCTTAACCCCTAGCTCCTACGAGCAGTACTTC.